The rows below give T cell receptor beta chains drawn from one sample of a study of T cell responses to AZD1222 COVID-19 vaccine. The method was immunoSEQ multiplex PCR; TCRdb's version includes in-frame clones alone and lacks a portion of them. The sample shows 150,000 or so clones, 90% to 95% of them seen only once. The material was peripheral blood, obtained on day 0 of MenACWY control vaccination. These receptors came from an adult in good health. Both conserved end residues are part of each CDR3. The D gene is left open where the match is weak. The listing skips clone size in some rows; elsewhere it reads once, few, many or a size class.

V	J	size	D	DNA	CDR3
TRBV6-5	TRBJ1-3	.	.	TGTGCCAGTCTACCGGGTTCCTCTGGAAACACCATATATTTT	CASLPGSSGNTIYF
TRBV10-2	TRBJ1-6	.	TRBD1	TGCGCAAGCAGGGGGTTTAATTCACCCCTCCACTTT	CASRGFNSPLHF
TRBV5-6	TRBJ2-7	once	.	TGTGCCAGCAGAAAGGGGGAAACCTACGAGCAGTACTTC	CASRKGETYEQYF
TRBV5-5	TRBJ2-7	.	.	TGTGCCAGCAGCTTGGCCCACAGGGATTCCTACGAGCAGTACTTC	CASSLAHRDSYEQYF
TRBV6-5	TRBJ2-7	.	.	TGTGCCAGCGGACCAGGTAGGTCCTACGAGCAGTACTTC	CASGPGRSYEQYF
TRBV2	TRBJ2-2	.	.	TGTGCCAGCAAGCTTGGGCTTGCGAACACCGGGGAGCTGTTTTTT	CASKLGLANTGELFF
TRBV7-9	TRBJ1-4	.	.	TGTGCCAGCAACGAAGGGAGTAATGAAAAACTGTTTTTT	CASNEGSNEKLFF
TRBV5-1	TRBJ2-5	.	.	TGCGCCAGCAGCCGGACGGAGACCCAGTACTTC	CASSRTETQYF
TRBV15	TRBJ2-1	.	.	TGTGCCACCAGCAGAGACGACCTATCGGGCAGGGAGTTCTTC	CATSRDDLSGREFF
TRBV7-8	TRBJ1-2	.	TRBD1	TGTGCCAGCAGCCCGCGACAGGGGGCGGGCTACACCTTC	CASSPRQGAGYTF
TRBV6-5	TRBJ1-4	.	.	TGTGCCAGCACGGAGATGGGGGAAAAACTGTTTTTT	CASTEMGEKLFF
TRBV6-2/TRBV6-3	TRBJ2-1	.	TRBD1	TGTGCCAGCAGTTCGCCGCGAGGGGGCTCCCATGAGCAGTTCTTC	CASSSPRGGSHEQFF
TRBV5-1	TRBJ2-3	.	.	TGCGCCAGCAGTGACGCGGGGTCCACAGATACGCAGTATTTT	CASSDAGSTDTQYF
TRBV19	TRBJ1-2	.	TRBD1	TGTGCCAGTACCATAGCTGGGACAGGGCAATTTCTCTATGGCTACACCTTC	CASTIAGTGQFLYGYTF
TRBV27	TRBJ2-1	.	TRBD2	TGTGCCAGCAGTTTGCGGACTAGCGGGAGGGCATACGAGTCCTACAATGAGCAGTTCTTC	CASSLRTSGRAYESYNEQFF
TRBV5-1	TRBJ2-5	.	.	TGCGCCAGCAGCTCCGAGGGCAGGGTCGAAGAGACCCAGTACTTC	CASSSEGRVEETQYF
TRBV11-2	TRBJ1-5	.	.	TGTGCCAGCAGCTTAAATGGGATAGATCAGCCCCAGCATTTT	CASSLNGIDQPQHF
TRBV27	TRBJ2-7	few	.	TGTGCCAGCAGTCCTCATCTTTCGGGGGCCCTAGGGAACGAGCAGTACTTC	CASSPHLSGALGNEQYF
TRBV7-2	TRBJ1-5	.	.	TGTGCCAGCAGCTCAAGATCTCAGCCCCAGCATTTT	CASSSRSQPQHF
TRBV7-8	TRBJ1-6	.	TRBD1	TGTGCCAGCAGCCGGGGACAGGGTAGGATAAATTCACCCCTCCACTTT	CASSRGQGRINSPLHF
TRBV19	TRBJ2-7	few	TRBD2	TGTGCCAGTAGTGTTGATAGCGGGAGTCGCTACGAGCAGTACTTC	CASSVDSGSRYEQYF
TRBV5-6	TRBJ2-7	.	.	TGTGCCAGCAGCCCGTATGGTTACGAGCAGTACTTC	CASSPYGYEQYF
TRBV1	TRBJ1-4	.	.	TGCACCAGCAGCCAAGAGTACGAGACCCCCTCTGCAACTAATGAAAAACTGTTTTTT	CTSSQEYETPSATNEKLFF